This TCR beta chain was captured by sequencing in a study of patients and donors after allogeneic stem cell transplantation. Germline CDR1 is SGHDN and CDR2 is FVKESK. Between the trimmed V and J ends, which lost 1 base and 5 bases, there was a span of 14 bases. This CDR3 has 16 amino acids. This clonotype was detected only a few times. MiXCR, run by TCRdb on the RT-PCR reads, gives a single entry per CDR3 protein. The sample shows around 200,000 distinct CDR3 sequences, around 41% of them seen only once. The rearrangement uses TRBV14 and TRBJ1-4; D is ambiguous. The TCR was taken from a human donor who was either an allogeneic HSCT recipient or a stem cell or donor lymphocyte infusion donor (not recorded which). It is not recorded whose cells these are; they may come from a transplant donor. Sequencing was done on a sample of blood, either unsorted or a sorted T cell fraction (not recorded which). CDR3 DNA sequence: TGTGCCAGCAGCCAAGTAGGACGGTCCCGAAATGAAAAACTGTTTTTT. Residues: CASSQVGRSRNEKLFF.